Listed here are 13 T cell receptor beta chains from one sample, sequenced in a study of T cells after yellow fever vaccination. TCRdb redid the calling of the 5' RACE reads with MiXCR, one entry per CDR3 protein. The repertoire consists of 250,000 to 350,000 distinct CDR3 sequences, with approximately 4.5% occurring once and the leading ten covering roughly a fifth. Sample: PBMCs, taken 15 days after the yellow fever booster vaccination. Receptors were obtained from a man aged 18 to 35 who received the YFV17D yellow fever vaccine.

The sample holds many counts of this clonotype. The rearrangement uses TRBV20-1 and TRBJ1-5, with no clear D. Trimming took 7 bases from V and 0 from J, leaving 13 bases between them. CDR3 size: 14 residues. Germline V lookup: CDR1 DFQATT, CDR2 SNEGSKA (reference sequence). CDR3 sequence reads: CSVPRPYSNQPQHF. CDR3 bases: TGCAGTGTCCCGAGACCTTATAGCAATCAGCCCCAGCATTTT.

V gene TRBV29-1 combines with J gene TRBJ1-1; possibly TRBD1 for D (5 bases). CDR1 and CDR2 from the germline V gene are SQVTM and ANQGSEA. The V gene lost 4 bases and the J gene lost 4 bases, with 7 bases spanning the gap. The CDR3 contains 11 residues. The CDR3 here is CSVGRVTEAFF. CDR3 DNA: TGCAGCGTTGGCAGGGTCACTGAAGCTTTCTTT.

This clonotype was counted many times. V usage is TRBV7-8 and J usage is TRBJ1-6; tentatively, D is TRBD1 (5 bases). Germline V gene data show CDR1 as SGHVS and CDR2 as FQNEAQ. Deletions cut 1 base from V and 7 bases from J, with 17 bases between. CDR3 size: 17 residues. The CDR3 bases are TGTGCCAGCAGCTTAGTTAAGGGGCGCTTAACCAATTCACCCCTCCACTTT. It encodes CASSLVKGRLTNSPLHF.

This clonotype was seen repeatedly, ten times or more. The chain employs TRBV7-9 and TRBJ1-3; 7 bases agree with TRBD1. The CDR3 runs 16 residues. Trimming at V came to 4 bases and at J to 3 bases, leaving 9 bases not matched to a gene. Per the germline V gene, CDR1 is SEHNR and CDR2 is FQNEAQ (reference sequence). The CDR3: CASSSKQGNYGNTIYF. CDR3 DNA: TGTGCCAGCAGCTCCAAACAGGGGAACTATGGAAACACCATATATTTT.

This clonotype was observed at least ten times. CDR3 in amino acids: CASSLDAGTHTEAFF. The DNA of the CDR3 is TGCGCCAGCAGCTTGGATGCCGGCACACACACTGAAGCTTTCTTT. This chain uses TRBV5-1 with TRBJ1-1; D unresolved. Per germline, CDR1 SGHRS and CDR2 YFSETQ. The CDR3 is made up of 15 amino acids. Trimming took off 0 bases at V and 3 bases at J, with 12 bases between the two ends.

This clonotype has just a few counts. The J gene is TRBJ2-5, the V gene TRBV5-6; 7 bases map to TRBD2. The CDR3 contains 17 residues. V gave up 3 bases and J gave up 2 bases; unmatched junction bases: 13. Germline V CDR1 and CDR2: SGHDT, YYEEEE. CDR3: CASSWLGLAGGQETQYF. The CDR3 DNA reads TGTGCCAGCAGCTGGTTGGGATTAGCGGGCGGACAAGAGACCCAGTACTTC.

This clonotype was detected a few times. This chain uses TRBV7-9 with TRBJ1-1; D might be TRBD1 (5 bases). Trimming stripped 6 bases from V and 0 bases from J, with 20 bases between. The CDR3 sequence is 17 residues long. In germline, CDR1 is SEHNR, CDR2 FQNEAQ (reference sequence). CDR3 sequence reads: CASRGKGQQTLNTEAFF. The CDR3 DNA is TGTGCCAGCAGGGGGAAGGGGCAGCAGACATTGAACACTGAAGCTTTCTTT.

This chain links TRBV29-1 with TRBJ1-2, with a possible D match to TRBD1 (5 bases). CDR1 and CDR2 from the germline V gene are SQVTM and ANQGSEA. V lost 3 bases, J lost 2 bases, and 10 bases lay in between. This CDR3 spans 13 amino acids. CDR3: CSVDEGANYGYTF. The CDR3 DNA reads as TGCAGCGTTGATGAAGGGGCCAACTATGGCTACACCTTC. Looking up the rest from reference TRBV29-1 and TRBJ1-2 gives the full variable domain: SAVISQKPSRDICQRGTSLTIQCQVDSQVTMMFWYRQQPGQSLTLIATANQGSEATYESGFVIDKFPISRPNLTFSTLTVSNMSPEDSSIYLCSVDEGANYGYTFGSGTRLTVV.

This clonotype was recorded at least ten times. For the CDR3, the DNA is TGTGCCAGCAGCTTAAGTGGCGGTGGGGGGGCTTCCTACAATGAGCAGTTCTTC. It codes for CASSLSGGGGASYNEQFF. The chain recombines TRBV7-3 with TRBJ2-1; D might be TRBD2 (7 bases). The CDR3 runs 18 residues. Germline V lookup: CDR1 SGHTA, CDR2 FQGTGA. Trimming took 1 base from V and 1 from J, leaving 17 bases between them.

This clonotype was seen many times. V is TRBV12-3 or TRBV12-4 and J is TRBJ2-5; 7 bases align to TRBD2. V was pared by 4 bases and J by 5 bases, with 7 bases of the junction left unmatched. The CDR3 is 14 residues long. CDR3 sequence: CASSSSGGRETQYF. The CDR3, as DNA: TGTGCCAGCAGTTCCTCGGGGGGTCGGGAGACCCAGTACTTC.

This clonotype was counted at least ten times. The V gene is TRBV20-1, the J gene TRBJ1-2, with a possible D match to TRBD1 (6 bases). The CDR3 contains 12 residues. Deletions cut 4 bases from V and 8 bases from J, with 14 bases between. CDR1 and CDR2 (germline): DFQATT, SNEGSKA (reference sequence). The CDR3 DNA follows: TGCAGTGCTAAATCACAGGGTCGCGGCTACACCTTC. Residues: CSAKSQGRGYTF.

This clonotype was counted at least ten times. The rearrangement uses TRBV5-5 and TRBJ2-3; D is uncertain. Germline assignment: CDR1 SGHKS and CDR2 YYEKEE (reference sequence). V lost 3 bases and J lost 3, with 8 bases in between. This CDR3 comprises 13 residues. CDR3 loop: CASSSFRTDTQYF. As DNA, the CDR3 is TGTGCCAGCAGCTCCTTCCGGACAGATACGCAGTATTTT. Using reference TRBV5-5 and TRBJ2-3 for the parts outside the CDR3, the full variable domain is DAGVTQSPTHLIKTRGQQVTLRCSPISGHKSVSWYQQVLGQGPQFIFQYYEKEERGRGNFPDRFSARQFPNYSSELNVNALLLGDSALYLCASSSFRTDTQYFGPGTRLTVL.

The CDR3 sequence: CAARDRGLCWNGYTF. The CDR3 DNA reads as TGTGCCGCCCGGGACAGGGGCTTATGCTGGAATGGCTACACCTTC. V gene TRBV24-1 combines with J gene TRBJ1-2, with TRBD1 matching 10 bases. The CDR3 consists of 15 residues. Germline-derived CDR1 and CDR2 are KGHDR and SFDVKD. Losses at the gene ends were 12 bases for V and 6 bases for J; bases not matched to a gene: 15.